What follows are 21 T cell receptor beta chains derived from one specimen sequenced in a study of T cell responses to AZD1222 COVID-19 vaccine. Generated by immunoSEQ multiplex PCR, the TCRdb table keeps only in-frame clones and is missing some. Of 100,000 to 150,000 clones in the sample, around 89% are singletons; the top ten hold about 4.2%. The material was peripheral blood, obtained on day 0 of AZD1222 vaccination. The receptor set was obtained from an adult in good health.

The chain joins TRBV7-2 to TRBJ2-7; D is undetermined. The CDR3 length is 14 residues. The V end was cut by 1 base, the J end by 3 bases, with 10 bases between. Germline assignment: CDR1 SGHTA and CDR2 FQGNSA. The CDR3 DNA follows: TGTGCCAGCAGCTTAGAGGGCACCAACTACGAGCAGTACTTC. Translating gives CASSLEGTNYEQYF.

V gene TRBV7-3 combines with J gene TRBJ2-1; D gene ambiguous. Trimming left V 5 bases short and J 3 bases short, with 14 bases between. The CDR3 is 15 residues long. Germline CDR1 is SGHTA and CDR2 is FQGTGA. The chain's CDR3 is CASSIGSSDYNEQFF. CDR3 DNA sequence: TGTGCCAGCAGCATTGGAAGCAGTGACTACAATGAGCAGTTCTTC.

This chain links TRBV7-8 with TRBJ2-7; D is unresolved. The CDR3 is 15 residues long. Germline CDR1 and CDR2: SGHVS and FQNEAQ. V was trimmed by 3 bases and J by 3 bases, leaving 15 bases between them. The CDR3 protein is CASSLTPLPLYEQYF. The CDR3 DNA reads TGTGCCAGCAGCTTGACACCCCTACCCCTCTACGAGCAGTACTTC.

The chain uses TRBV27 and TRBJ1-1; 7 bases agree with TRBD1. Germline trimming cut 5 bases from V and 0 bases from J; bases unmatched to any gene: 15. Germline CDR1 MNHEY, CDR2 SMNVEV (reference sequence). CDR3 length equals 18 residues. CDR3 loop: CASSITGVRRALNTEAFF. CDR3 in DNA: TGTGCCAGCAGTATAACAGGGGTTAGGAGGGCCTTGAACACTGAAGCTTTCTTT.

CDR3 sequence (DNA): TGCGCCAGCAGCCAACCCCTACGGACGCAGTACAATGAGCAGTTCTTC. This codes for CASSQPLRTQYNEQFF. The chain joins TRBV4-1 to TRBJ2-1, with D hard to call. The V end lost 2 bases, the J end lost 4 bases, and 15 bases lay between the germline ends. The CDR3 has 16 residues. Germline values: CDR1 MGHRA, CDR2 YSYEKL.

J is TRBJ2-5 and V is TRBV18; 9 nucleotides match TRBD2. The CDR3 loop spans 14 amino acids. V shed 3 bases and J 4 bases; nucleotides not matched to a gene: 3. Germline CDR1 and CDR2: KGHSH and LQKENI. The CDR3 DNA reads TGTGCCAGCTCACCCTTAGCGGGAGCAGAGACCCAGTACTTC. Protein: CASSPLAGAETQYF. Combining the CDR3 with reference TRBV18 and TRBJ2-5 gives the whole variable domain NAGVMQNPRHLVRRRGQEARLRCSPMKGHSHVYWYRQLPEEGLKFMVYLQKENIIDESGMPKERFSAEFPKEGPSILRIQQVVRGDSAAYFCASSPLAGAETQYFGPGTRLLVL.

The chain has TRBV28 and TRBJ1-1; D is unresolved. The V gene lost 6 bases and the J gene lost 2 bases, with 4 bases spanning the gap. This CDR3 spans 11 amino acids. The germline V gene encodes CDR1 MDHEN and CDR2 SYDVKM. The CDR3: CASRYNTEAFF. CDR3 coding DNA: TGTGCCAGCAGATATAACACTGAAGCTTTCTTT.

The rearrangement uses TRBV7-6 and TRBJ2-6; D is unclear. The germline V gene has CDR1 SGHVS and CDR2 FNYEAQ. The CDR3 length is 15 residues. V gave up 5 bases and J gave up 4 bases, with 12 bases separating them. CDR3 DNA sequence: TGTGCCAGCAGCCTAGTCGGCGAAGGGGCCAACGTCCTGACTTTC. This translates into CASSLVGEGANVLTF.

This clone appeared a few times. The V gene is TRBV11-2, the J gene TRBJ2-3; tentative D call: TRBD2 (5 bases). Germline V gene data show CDR1 as SGHAT and CDR2 as FQNNGV. Trimming left V 5 bases short and J 6 bases short, with 12 bases between. This CDR3 spans 13 amino acids. The CDR3 DNA follows: TGTGCCAGCAGCCGCCAACTAGAGGATACGCAGTATTTT. Translated, it gives CASSRQLEDTQYF.

V is TRBV5-4 and J is TRBJ1-2; D perhaps matches TRBD1 (5 bases). Trimming took off 4 bases at V and 1 base at J, with 14 bases between the two ends. There are 15 residues in the CDR3. The germline V gene has CDR1 SGHNT and CDR2 YYREEE (reference sequence). CDR3 nucleotides: TGTGCCAGCAGCCTGGGGCTGGACAATAACTATGGCTACACCTTC. It is translated as CASSLGLDNNYGYTF.

This chain connects TRBV7-2 to TRBJ2-4; D could derive from TRBD1 or TRBD2 (6 bases each). The ends were cut back, 4 bases at V and 8 bases at J, with 12 bases in the middle. The CDR3 is 13 residues long. Germline CDR1 SGHTA, CDR2 FQGNSA. The DNA of the CDR3 is TGTGCCAGCAGCTCCCGAGGGGGGTACATTCAGTACTTC. Protein sequence: CASSSRGGYIQYF.

The chain carries TRBV3-1 (or the pseudogene TRBV3-2) and TRBJ1-1; no clear D gene. CDR3 length: 13 amino acids. Germline CDR1 is LGHDT and CDR2 is YNNKEL (reference sequence). Trimming removed 4 bases from V and 6 bases from J, with 12 bases in between. CDR3 region: CASSPTLSPEAFF. CDR3 bases: TGTGCCAGCAGCCCGACTTTAAGCCCTGAAGCTTTCTTT.

This chain joins TRBV2 and TRBJ1-5, with D hard to call. Germline-derived CDR1 and CDR2 are SNHLY and FYNNEI. V was clipped by 1 base and J by 4 bases, with 11 bases between them. This CDR3 is 15 amino acids long. The DNA for the CDR3 is TGTGCCAGCAGTGAAGGGCAACTACGGAATCAGCCCCAGCATTTT. Translation: CASSEGQLRNQPQHF.

V usage is TRBV7-2 and J usage is TRBJ1-6; D is uncertain. This CDR3 spans 14 amino acids. The germline gives CDR1 SGHTA, CDR2 FQGNSA. Trimming stripped 1 base from V and 12 bases from J, with 13 bases between. The CDR3, as DNA: TGTGCCAGCAGCTTAGAACTCCTTCTTAAACCCCTCCACTTT. This gives the protein CASSLELLLKPLHF.

This chain joins TRBV6-2 or TRBV6-3 and TRBJ2-1; 10 nucleotides match TRBD1. The CDR3 has 17 amino acids. The germline V gene has CDR1 MNHEY and CDR2 SVGEGT. The ends lost 3 bases at V and 8 bases at J; junction bases unmatched: 13. CDR3 region: CASSYKFGTGVLYEQFF. For the CDR3, the DNA is TGTGCCAGCAGTTATAAATTCGGGACAGGGGTTTTGTATGAGCAGTTCTTC.

The chain combines TRBV6-1 with TRBJ2-7, with 14 bases that match TRBD2. The CDR3 has 17 residues. Germline V CDR1 and CDR2: MNHNS, SASEGT. Losses at the gene ends were 4 bases for V and 0 bases for J; bases not matched to a gene: 5. The CDR3 loop reads CASSARLAGGSSYEQYF. In nucleotides, the CDR3 is TGTGCCAGCAGTGCCAGACTAGCGGGAGGGAGCTCCTACGAGCAGTACTTC.

V and J are TRBV7-9 and TRBJ2-5; possibly TRBD1 for D (6 bases). V dropped 8 bases and J dropped 3 bases, with 7 bases sitting between them. There are 11 residues in the CDR3. Germline V gene data show CDR1 as SEHNR and CDR2 as FQNEAQ (reference sequence). CDR3 sequence reads: CASGGEETQYF. The CDR3 DNA follows: TGTGCCAGCGGGGGCGAAGAGACCCAGTACTTC.

V and J are TRBV4-3 and TRBJ1-2; D unclear. The germline V gene has CDR1 LGHNA and CDR2 YSLEER. The V end lost 0 bases, the J end lost 2 bases, and 7 bases lay between the germline ends. The CDR3 contains 14 residues. The CDR3 reads CASSQDFPNYGYTF. The CDR3 DNA reads TGCGCCAGCAGCCAAGACTTCCCAAACTATGGCTACACCTTC.

V gene TRBV7-3 combines with J gene TRBJ2-3; D gene unclear. Looked up from germline, CDR1 is SGHTA and CDR2 is FQGTGA. V lost 3 bases and J lost 6, with 7 bases in between. The CDR3 loop spans 12 amino acids. The CDR3 DNA reads as TGTGCCAGCAGCTTTGGGCGGGATACGCAGTATTTT. Translated, it gives CASSFGRDTQYF. The entire variable domain, with the rest obtained from reference TRBV7-3 and TRBJ2-3, is as follows: GAGVSQTPSNKVTEKGKYVELRCDPISGHTALYWYRQSLGQGPEFLIYFQGTGAADDSGLPNDRFFAVRPEGSVSTLKIQRTERGDSAVYLCASSFGRDTQYFGPGTRLTVL.

The rearrangement links TRBV3-1 (or the pseudogene TRBV3-2) to TRBJ2-3, with D possibly TRBD2 on 6 matching bases. Germline V CDR1 and CDR2: LGHDT, YNNKEL (reference sequence). Trimming took off 2 bases at V and 5 bases at J, with 17 bases between the two ends. The CDR3 covers 16 residues. The CDR3 reads CASSQSGRGGRDTQYF. CDR3 coding DNA: TGTGCCAGCAGCCAATCCGGCCGGGGAGGTAGAGATACGCAGTATTTT.

The chain is built from TRBV4-2 and TRBJ2-3, with 14 nucleotides matching TRBD2. The CDR3 has 16 residues. Germline CDR1 is LGHNA and CDR2 is YNFKEQ. Trimming took 10 bases from V and 2 from J; bases not matched to a gene: 8. CDR3 coding DNA: TGTGCCACCAGACTAGCGGGGGGGGAACCCACAGATACGCAGTATTTT. Its protein is CATRLAGGEPTDTQYF.